This is a list of T cell receptor beta chains from one sample in a study of blood T cell repertoires in COVID-19. Using immunoSEQ multiplex PCR, the repertoire was profiled, and TCRdb retains in-frame clones only, with some absent. The sample lists about 400,000 clones; around 90% were seen once. Sequenced input: peripheral blood. Receptor source: a man in his forties or fifties with acute or convalescent COVID-19. Both conserved end residues are part of each CDR3. The order of the fields is CDR3 length, J gene, D gene, clone size, V gene, CDR3 DNA, CDR3 protein. The D gene is left open where the match is weak. Not all rows give a size; the values are once, few, many and, for expanded clones, a class.

cdr3_length: 14
j_call: TRBJ1-1
d_call: .
clone_size: once
v_call: TRBV19
cdr3_nt: TGTGCCAGTAGTATATTTACTTCGAGCACTGAAGCTTTCTTT
cdr3_aa: CASSIFTSSTEAFF

cdr3_length: 13
j_call: TRBJ1-1
d_call: .
clone_size: .
v_call: TRBV7-8
cdr3_nt: TGTGCCAGCAGCTTAGGAGAGGGTACTGAAGCTTTCTTT
cdr3_aa: CASSLGEGTEAFF

cdr3_length: 12
j_call: TRBJ2-1
d_call: TRBD1
clone_size: .
v_call: TRBV30
cdr3_nt: TGTGCCTGGCGACAGGGTAGCAATGAGCAGTTCTTC
cdr3_aa: CAWRQGSNEQFF

cdr3_length: 16
j_call: TRBJ1-2
d_call: .
clone_size: .
v_call: TRBV6-6
cdr3_nt: TGTGCCAGCACCCAAGGCTGGGGGCCTACTAACTATGGCTACACCTTC
cdr3_aa: CASTQGWGPTNYGYTF

cdr3_length: 14
j_call: TRBJ2-1
d_call: .
clone_size: .
v_call: TRBV19
cdr3_nt: TGTGCCAGTAGCCCCGGAAGAGAGGTCGATGAGCAGTTCTTC
cdr3_aa: CASSPGREVDEQFF

cdr3_length: 17
j_call: TRBJ1-5
d_call: .
clone_size: .
v_call: TRBV6-2/TRBV6-3
cdr3_nt: TGTGCCAGCAGTTACGGGGCCACAGGGATAGTAAATCAGCCCCAGCATTTT
cdr3_aa: CASSYGATGIVNQPQHF

cdr3_length: 13
j_call: TRBJ1-5
d_call: .
clone_size: .
v_call: TRBV4-1
cdr3_nt: TGCGCCAGCAGCCAAGATTCGGGGGGGCCCCAGCATTTT
cdr3_aa: CASSQDSGGPQHF

cdr3_length: 11
j_call: TRBJ2-5
d_call: .
clone_size: .
v_call: TRBV5-8
cdr3_nt: TGTGCCAGCAGCTTCAAAGAGACCCAGTACTTC
cdr3_aa: CASSFKETQYF

cdr3_length: 14
j_call: TRBJ2-7
d_call: .
clone_size: .
v_call: TRBV2
cdr3_nt: TGTGCCAGCAGCCCTCGGGATTACATCTACGAGCAGTACTTC
cdr3_aa: CASSPRDYIYEQYF

cdr3_length: 15
j_call: TRBJ1-2
d_call: .
clone_size: .
v_call: TRBV28
cdr3_nt: TGTGCCAGCACCTCGGGGTCCCTAACACCCTATGGCTACACCTTC
cdr3_aa: CASTSGSLTPYGYTF

cdr3_length: 16
j_call: TRBJ2-2
d_call: .
clone_size: .
v_call: TRBV7-9
cdr3_nt: TGTGCCAGCAGCCGTCGGGGAGTAACGAACACCGGGGAGCTGTTTTTT
cdr3_aa: CASSRRGVTNTGELFF

cdr3_length: 15
j_call: TRBJ1-2
d_call: .
clone_size: .
v_call: TRBV6-5
cdr3_nt: TGTGCCAGCAGTTCGCAACAGGGAATGAACTATGGCTACACCTTC
cdr3_aa: CASSSQQGMNYGYTF

cdr3_length: 13
j_call: TRBJ2-1
d_call: TRBD1
clone_size: .
v_call: TRBV11-3
cdr3_nt: TGTGCCAGCAGCTACGGGACAGACAATGAGCAGTTCTTC
cdr3_aa: CASSYGTDNEQFF

cdr3_length: 19
j_call: TRBJ2-7
d_call: TRBD1
clone_size: .
v_call: TRBV7-8
cdr3_nt: TGTGCCAGCAGCTTCCAAGCGGGGACAGGGGTCCTTATTCCCTACGAGCAGTACTTC
cdr3_aa: CASSFQAGTGVLIPYEQYF

cdr3_length: 16
j_call: TRBJ2-1
d_call: .
clone_size: .
v_call: TRBV19
cdr3_nt: TGTGCCAGTAGTCCTTCCCACTGGAGCTCCTACAATGAGCAGTTCTTC
cdr3_aa: CASSPSHWSSYNEQFF

cdr3_length: 14
j_call: TRBJ1-3
d_call: .
clone_size: .
v_call: TRBV30
cdr3_nt: TGTGCCTGGGATGAATCGGGAGCTGGAAACACCATATATTTT
cdr3_aa: CAWDESGAGNTIYF

cdr3_length: 12
j_call: TRBJ1-5
d_call: .
clone_size: .
v_call: TRBV6-5
cdr3_nt: TGTGCCAGCAATCACAGGGACCAGCCCCAGCATTTT
cdr3_aa: CASNHRDQPQHF

cdr3_length: 11
j_call: TRBJ1-3
d_call: .
clone_size: few
v_call: TRBV14
cdr3_nt: TGTGCCAGCAGGCAGTTCGACACCATATATTTT
cdr3_aa: CASRQFDTIYF

cdr3_length: 15
j_call: TRBJ2-7
d_call: .
clone_size: .
v_call: TRBV27
cdr3_nt: TGTGCCAGCAGGCCCCTGTTGGGTAGCGGAATCGAGCAGTACTTC
cdr3_aa: CASRPLLGSGIEQYF